This TCR beta chain was recovered during a study of blood T cell repertoires in COVID-19. Trimming pared 0 bases from V and 9 bases from J, leaving 7 bases between. The CDR3 extends over 12 amino acids. Germline CDR1 and CDR2: SGHDT and YYEEEE. Generated by immunoSEQ multiplex PCR, the TCRdb table keeps only in-frame clones and is missing some. The sample lists 400,000 to 550,000 clones, around nine tenths occurring once. V is TRBV5-6 and J is TRBJ2-1, with D possibly matching TRBD2 (5 bases). The TCR comes from a woman younger than 35 with acute COVID-19. Sequences were obtained from PBMCs or T cells enriched from blood (not recorded which). The CDR3 spells CASSLETIEQFF. The CDR3 DNA reads TGTGCCAGCAGCTTGGAGACTATTGAGCAGTTCTTC.